This entry concerns a single TCR beta chain. Original handling: Nucleated cell number was recorded as an estimate derived from reference gene primer amplification. Data came from immunoSEQ multiplex PCR; TCRdb stores just in-frame clones and leaves some out. V and J calls and clone size are copied from that table; D and trimming were computed from the DNA. Here the sample spans 200,000 to 250,000 clones, roughly 86% being singletons. The sample comes from a study of blood T cell repertoires in COVID-19. About the research overall: Acute-phase and convalescent COVID-19 samples originated in the United States, Italy and Spain. From T cells, B-cell-depleted T cells, or PBMCs came the material, which was cDNA or gDNA.

The sequence was collected from a man in his fifties or sixties with acute or convalescent COVID-19. What was sequenced was peripheral blood.

The CDR3 region has the DNA TGTGCCACCGCCAAGGGGGGGGGCCCCCGAGAGACCCAGTACTTC. Amino acid sequence: CATAKGGGPRETQYF. The chain joins TRBV19 to TRBJ2-5; weak D call: TRBD2 (7 bases). The length of the CDR3 is 15 residues. Germline V gives CDR1 LNHDA, CDR2 SQIVND (reference sequence). Trimming took off 10 bases at V and 4 bases at J, with 22 bases between the two ends.